The present T cell receptor beta chain was sequenced within a study of CD4 T cells in relation to SARS-CoV-2 and coronaviruses. Study-level background: The HLA restriction of the shared crossreactive spike epitopes was mapped. Findings of the study overall: No crossreactivity against non-spike viral proteins was tested here.

Before the COVID-19 pandemic, during about 2010-2018, CD4+ T cells were taken from unexposed donors. CD4 enrichment then naive enrichment separated naive from memory CD4+ cells. Regarding this clone: What it recognizes is unknown.

CDR1 is SEHNR, CDR2 FQNEAQ, per germline (reference sequence). CDR3 size: 14 residues. V was clipped by 5 bases and J by 4 bases; unmatched bases: 7. Only in-frame clones appear in the TCRdb table, and some are missing; sequencing was by immunoSEQ multiplex PCR. The table shows about 70,000 clones, with about nine tenths occurring only once. V gene TRBV7-9 combines with J gene TRBJ2-5; 7 bases are a match to TRBD1. The sample was memory CD4+ T cells from PBMCs. This TCR was recovered from a human donor in good health. CDR3 sequence reads: CASSPMTGRETQYF. The CDR3 DNA sequence: TGTGCCAGCAGCCCTATGACAGGGAGAGAGACCCAGTACTTC.